The entry below gives a single T cell receptor (beta chain) sequence along with its context. Its antigen is unknown. The data belong to a study of CD8 T cells in Susac syndrome. Whole-study results and caveats: Individuals included in the TCR sequencing and HLA analysis were acknowledged by the study to be relatively few in number.

It was with random hexamers that 0.5 to 1 ug RNA was reverse transcribed. Across 54 Vbeta and 13 Jbeta, TCR beta CDR3 was amplified with immunoSEQ multiplex PCR. Each CDR3 protein is one row after TCRdb ran MiXCR on the immunoSEQ multiplex PCR reads. The sample contains fewer than 35,000 distinct CDR3 sequences, about 95% of which appear only once. This CDR3 region has 12 residues. After removal of 4 bases from V and 9 bases from J, the junction contained 2 bases not matched to a gene. Germline CDR1 SGHRS, CDR2 YFSETQ. TCR beta from blood CD8+ and CD4+ T cells was sequenced. Bulk CD8+ and CD4+ cells came from magnetic negative isolation; CD8+ TEMRA by FACS.

The source is a human donor in good health. Sequencing was carried out using CD8+ T cells from PBMCs. The chain recombines TRBV5-1 with TRBJ2-1, with TRBD1 matching over 9 bases. CDR3 coding DNA: TGCGCCAGCAGCCGGACAGGGGCTGAGCAGTTCTTC. Protein product: CASSRTGAEQFF.